This entry lists 32 T cell receptor beta chains sequenced from one sample in a study of blood T cell repertoires in COVID-19 (TCRdb year 2020). The library was built by means of the immunoSEQ multiplex PCR assay. TCRdb stores this immuneACCESS table with in-frame sequences only. Part of the clones is absent; in the studies checked, under half of the shortfall reflects unresolved V genes, and no reason is known for the rest. This sample holds roughly 240,000 clones; roughly four fifths were observed only once. The ten largest make up around 1.8% of the sample. Sequencing was carried out using peripheral blood. These receptor sequences come from a woman older than 75 with acute or convalescent COVID-19.

This chain links TRBV7-2 with TRBJ2-5; TRBD1 is a possible D gene (5 bases). The CDR3 is 13 amino acids. CDR1 is SGHTA, CDR2 FQGNSA, per germline. Trimming stripped 1 base from V and 4 bases from J, with 7 bases between. The CDR3 reads CASSLGQPETQYF. For the CDR3, the DNA is TGTGCCAGCAGCTTAGGACAGCCAGAGACCCAGTACTTC.

This clone was seen only a few times. The V and J genes are TRBV18 and TRBJ1-2; TRBD1 matches at 7 bases. Germline CDR1 reads KGHSH; CDR2 reads LQKENI. The CDR3 contains 13 residues. Germline trimming cut 3 bases from V and 10 bases from J; bases unmatched to any gene: 8. The CDR3 loop reads CASSPSTGSDYTF. CDR3 in DNA: TGTGCCAGCTCACCCTCGACAGGGTCTGACTACACCTTC.

The gene calls are TRBV2 and TRBJ1-1; 8 nucleotides line up with TRBD1. The germline CDR1 and CDR2 sequences are SNHLY and FYNNEI. With 5 bases clipped from V and 4 bases from J, the junction kept 18 bases outside the gene matches. The CDR3 runs 18 residues. The CDR3 sequence: CASSSTWGRGRSGTEAFF. The CDR3 DNA is TGTGCCAGCAGTTCCACGTGGGGCAGGGGGCGGTCTGGCACTGAAGCTTTCTTT.

The chain carries TRBV15 and TRBJ1-4; the match to TRBD1 covers 7 bases. V lost 8 bases, J lost 8 bases, and 14 bases stayed unmatched. From germline, CDR1 is LNHNV and CDR2 YYDKDF (reference sequence). There are 15 residues in the CDR3. CDR3 DNA: TGTGCCACCGGAGGTGGGGTGACAGGGCGGGAAAAACTGTTTTTT. Amino acids: CATGGGVTGREKLFF.

The chain couples TRBV5-1 to TRBJ1-6; D unresolved. Trimming took off 8 bases at V and 5 bases at J, with 14 bases between the two ends. Germline loops: CDR1 SGHRS, CDR2 YFSETQ. CDR3 length: 14 amino acids. The CDR3 coding sequence is TGCGCCAGTGGCCCGGGATACAATAATTCACCCCTCCACTTT. Protein: CASGPGYNNSPLHF.

The chain uses TRBV3-1 (or the pseudogene TRBV3-2) and TRBJ1-2; 9 bases are shared with TRBD1. The V segment lost 5 bases and the J segment 1 base; nucleotides outside the gene matches: 2. Looked up from germline, CDR1 is LGHDT and CDR2 is YNNKEL (reference sequence). This CDR3 comprises 14 residues. CDR3 protein: CASSMDRGNYGYTF. Here the CDR3 DNA reads TGTGCCAGCAGCATGGACAGGGGTAACTATGGCTACACCTTC.

This clone was seen a handful of times. This chain uses TRBV6-5 with TRBJ1-1; 8 nucleotides line up with TRBD1. This CDR3 is 13 amino acids long. Germline CDR1 MNHEY, CDR2 SVGAGI. Trimming took 6 bases from V and 5 from J; bases not matched to a gene: 5. For the CDR3, the DNA is TGTGCCAGCAGGGTACAGGGGGGGACTGAAGCTTTCTTT. This codes for CASRVQGGTEAFF.

The V and J genes are TRBV23-1 and TRBJ2-1; 7 nucleotides agree with TRBD1. TRBV23-1 qualifies as an ORF whose function is uncertain. The CDR3 length is 17 residues. The V and J ends lost 2 bases and 7 bases, in that order; junction bases with no gene match: 14. The CDR3 reads CASSQKTGQKTGNEQFF. CDR3 nucleotides: TGCGCCAGCAGTCAAAAGACAGGGCAAAAAACGGGAAATGAGCAGTTCTTC.

The CDR3 DNA reads as TGTGCCAGCTCACCACTGTCGGGCTCGGGACTAACCGGGGAGCTGTTTTTT. It specifies CASSPLSGSGLTGELFF. The rearrangement uses TRBV18 and TRBJ2-2; 7 nucleotides line up with TRBD2. Germline V lookup: CDR1 KGHSH, CDR2 LQKENI. With V trimmed by 1 base and J by 5 bases, 10 bases remained unmatched. The CDR3 loop spans 17 amino acids. Full variable domain (remainder filled in from reference TRBV18 and TRBJ2-2): NAGVMQNPRHLVRRRGQEARLRCSPMKGHSHVYWYRQLPEEGLKFMVYLQKENIIDESGMPKERFSAEFPKEGPSILRIQQVVRGDSAAYFCASSPLSGSGLTGELFFGEGSRLTVL.

The rearrangement links TRBV5-1 to TRBJ2-7; D remains unclear. The germline gives CDR1 SGHRS, CDR2 YFSETQ. The CDR3 sequence is 14 residues long. V was pared by 0 bases and J by 0 bases, with 7 bases between. CDR3 sequence: CASSLVAASYEQYF. The CDR3 bases are TGCGCCAGCAGCTTGGTAGCAGCCTCCTACGAGCAGTACTTC. Variable domain in full (rest from reference TRBV5-1 and TRBJ2-7): KAGVTQTPRYLIKTRGQQVTLSCSPISGHRSVSWYQQTPGQGLQFLFEYFSETQRNKGNFPGRFSGRQFSNSRSEMNVSTLELGDSALYLCASSLVAASYEQYFGPGTRLTVT.

This clone was found once. This rearrangement joins TRBV19 to TRBJ1-5; D is perhaps TRBD1 (6 bases). With 3 bases removed from V and 4 bases from J, the gap between germline ends came to 13 bases. The germline V gene has CDR1 LNHDA and CDR2 SQIVND (reference sequence). The CDR3 spans 15 residues. The CDR3 DNA sequence: TGTGCCAGTAGTATTTGGCAGGGGCTTAATCAGCCCCAGCATTTT. This translates into CASSIWQGLNQPQHF.

Here the CDR3 DNA reads TGTGCCAGCAGTTACGGGGGCACTGGAAACACCATATATTTT. Amino acid sequence: CASSYGGTGNTIYF. The chain combines TRBV6-6 with TRBJ1-3; D may be TRBD1 (6 bases). V was clipped by 2 bases and J by 2 bases, with 7 bases between them. Germline CDR1 and CDR2: MNHNY and SVGAGI (reference sequence). The CDR3 totals 14 residues.

The CDR3 DNA is TGTGCCAGCAGCCAAGCGCAACAACTAGCGGGGGTAGGTGAGCAGTTCTTC. Its protein product is CASSQAQQLAGVGEQFF. The genes are TRBV4-2 and TRBJ2-1; 11 bases are a match to TRBD2. The V segment lost 1 base and the J segment 9 bases; nucleotides outside the gene matches: 11. The V gene's germline CDR1 is LGHNA and CDR2 YNFKEQ. CDR3 length: 17 amino acids.

The rearrangement joins TRBV9 to TRBJ2-7, with D unclear. Germline V gene data show CDR1 as SGDLS and CDR2 as YYNGEE. This CDR3 contains 13 residues. The V gene lost 3 bases and the J gene lost 4 bases, with 11 bases spanning the gap. The CDR3 bases are TGTGCCAGCAGCGAAGGTGGCGGATACGAGCAGTACTTC. Translating it yields CASSEGGGYEQYF.

The chain carries TRBV6-5 and TRBJ2-7; TRBD2 matches 9 bases. The CDR3 is made up of 15 amino acids. Trimming took 0 bases from V and 4 from J; bases not matched to a gene: 4. Germline V gene sequence: CDR1 MNHEY, CDR2 SVGAGI. The CDR3 DNA sequence: TGTGCCAGCAGTTACTCGGCTAGCGGGGAATACGAGCAGTACTTC. Protein product: CASSYSASGEYEQYF.

The chain joins TRBV9 to TRBJ1-6; a possible D gene is TRBD1 (6 bases). Trimming cost V 2 bases and J 5 bases, with 14 bases left between them. CDR3 length: 16 amino acids. Germline V lookup: CDR1 SGDLS, CDR2 YYNGEE. CDR3 DNA: TGTGCCAGCAGCGTGGGGGGGCAAGGGAATAATTCACCCCTCCACTTT. It yields the protein CASSVGGQGNNSPLHF.

The chain combines TRBV25-1 with TRBJ2-5, with D perhaps TRBD1 (6 bases). V gave up 2 bases and J gave up 1 base, with 11 bases separating them. CDR3 length: 15 amino acids. The germline gives CDR1 MGHDK, CDR2 SYGVNS. CDR3 sequence reads: CASSEHLQGQETQYF. The CDR3 bases are TGTGCCAGCAGTGAACATCTACAGGGCCAAGAGACCCAGTACTTC.

The V gene is TRBV11-2, the J gene TRBJ1-3; D gene uncertain. The CDR3 length is 16 residues. In germline, CDR1 is SGHAT, CDR2 FQNNGV. V gave up 2 bases and J gave up 4 bases, with 15 bases separating them. The CDR3 here is CASSLSRKAAGNTIYF. CDR3 coding DNA: TGTGCCAGCAGCTTATCTAGGAAGGCAGCCGGAAACACCATATATTTT.

J is TRBJ2-3 and V is TRBV4-3; TRBD2 aligns across 8 bases. Germline lookup yields CDR1 LGHNA and CDR2 YSLEER. V was clipped by 3 bases and J by 1 base; unmatched bases: 9. The CDR3 loop spans 17 amino acids. CDR3 sequence reads: CASSHQAAGEGTDTQYF. In DNA, the CDR3 is TGCGCCAGCAGCCATCAAGCAGCGGGAGAGGGCACAGATACGCAGTATTTT.

The rearrangement uses TRBV24-1 and TRBJ2-1; possibly TRBD2 for D (5 bases). Germline values: CDR1 KGHDR, CDR2 SFDVKD. V lost 4 bases and J 6 bases, leaving 15 bases between the germline ends. The length of the CDR3 is 15 residues. DNA of the CDR3: TGTGCCACCAGTGACCCGACTACTACGCGCAATGAGCAGTTCTTC. It is translated as CATSDPTTTRNEQFF.

This rearrangement joins TRBV19 to TRBJ2-1; 9 positions agree with TRBD2. V trimming: 0 bases; J trimming: 10 bases; junction bases outside the gene matches: 7. Per the germline V gene, CDR1 is LNHDA and CDR2 is SQIVND (reference sequence). The CDR3 length is 15 residues. CDR3 nucleotide sequence: TGTGCCAGTAGTATAGAGCGGGGGGGCAGCAAGGAGCAGTTCTTC. It translates to CASSIERGGSKEQFF.

The V and J genes are TRBV11-2 and TRBJ2-1, with TRBD2 matching 9 bases. The CDR3 sequence is 16 residues long. Germline V gene data show CDR1 as SGHAT and CDR2 as FQNNGV. With V trimmed by 2 bases and J by 3 bases, 5 bases remained unmatched. The CDR3 loop is CASSLRQRGDYNEQFF. CDR3 coding DNA: TGTGCCAGCAGCTTAAGGCAGCGGGGGGACTACAATGAGCAGTTCTTC.

CDR3 DNA sequence: TGCGCCAGCAGTACAGGGGATTACACTGAAGCTTTCTTT. It translates to CASSTGDYTEAFF. The rearrangement links TRBV10-2 to TRBJ1-1; 7 bases match TRBD1. The J segment lost 3 bases and the V segment lost 5 bases, leaving 3 bases of the junction unmatched. From germline, CDR1 is WSHSY and CDR2 SAAADI. The CDR3 is 13 residues long.

The rearrangement joins TRBV24-1 to TRBJ2-7; 7 nucleotides align to TRBD2. Germline CDR1 KGHDR, CDR2 SFDVKD. The CDR3 consists of 15 residues. V was clipped by 6 bases and J by 3 bases; unmatched bases: 10. CDR3 residues: CATSTPGGSGYEQYF. As DNA, the CDR3 is TGTGCCACCAGTACCCCGGGAGGCTCGGGCTACGAGCAGTACTTC.

The chain is built from TRBV5-1 and TRBJ2-2, with D uncertain. The CDR3 is 14 amino acids. Germline V gives CDR1 SGHRS, CDR2 YFSETQ. The germline V and J ends were trimmed by 6 bases and 1 base, with 10 bases remaining between them. The CDR3 here is CASIPLENTGELFF. DNA for the CDR3: TGCGCCAGCATCCCACTTGAGAACACCGGGGAGCTGTTTTTT. The full variable domain, with the rest looked up from reference TRBV5-1 and TRBJ2-2, is KAGVTQTPRYLIKTRGQQVTLSCSPISGHRSVSWYQQTPGQGLQFLFEYFSETQRNKGNFPGRFSGRQFSNSRSEMNVSTLELGDSALYLCASIPLENTGELFFGEGSRLTVL.

This clone was seen once. One end of the junction fails to match germline, which may point to a read error. The chain has TRBV2 and TRBJ1-1; TRBD1 might be the D (6 bases). This CDR3 has 13 amino acids. Germline V gene lookup returns CDR1 SNHLY and CDR2 FYNNEI. The DNA of the CDR3 is TGCCCTCAATGGGGCAGGGGGAACACTGAAGCTTTCTTT. It codes for CPQWGRGNTEAFF. Variable domain in full (rest from reference TRBV2 and TRBJ1-1): EPEVTQTPSHQVTQMGQEVILRCVPISNHLYFYWYRQILGQKVEFLVSFYNNEISEKSEIFDDQFSVERPDGSNFTLKIRSTKLEDSAMYFCPQWGRGNTEAFFGQGTRLTVV.

V is TRBV27 and J is TRBJ1-1; TRBD1 agrees at 8 bases. Germline assignment: CDR1 MNHEY and CDR2 SMNVEV (reference sequence). V shed 0 bases, J shed 5 bases, and the junction held 8 bases outside the gene matches. CDR3 length: 16 amino acids. The CDR3 spells CASSLSNGQGGTEAFF. In DNA, the CDR3 is TGTGCCAGCAGTTTATCAAACGGACAGGGAGGGACTGAAGCTTTCTTT.

The chain links TRBV18 to TRBJ2-6; 8 bases fit TRBD2. Unmatched junction bases numbered 10, after V lost 6 bases and J lost 0 bases. In germline, CDR1 is KGHSH, CDR2 LQKENI. The CDR3 runs to 18 residues. CDR3 sequence reads: CASSPLGRAVSGANVLTF. In DNA form, the CDR3 reads TGTGCCAGCTCGCCGCTCGGGAGGGCGGTCTCTGGGGCCAACGTCCTGACTTTC. Drawing the rest from reference TRBV18 and TRBJ2-6, the complete variable domain is NAGVMQNPRHLVRRRGQEARLRCSPMKGHSHVYWYRQLPEEGLKFMVYLQKENIIDESGMPKERFSAEFPKEGPSILRIQQVVRGDSAAYFCASSPLGRAVSGANVLTFGAGSRLTVL.

The V gene is TRBV7-9, the J gene TRBJ2-3, with 11 nucleotides matching TRBD2. Germline trimming cut 2 bases from V and 5 bases from J; bases unmatched to any gene: 6. CDR3 length: 16 amino acids. Germline values: CDR1 SEHNR, CDR2 FQNEAQ (reference sequence). The CDR3 coding sequence is TGTGCCAGCAGCTTAATGATTAGCGGGAGGGGAGATACGCAGTATTTT. This encodes CASSLMISGRGDTQYF. Filled out from reference TRBV7-9 and TRBJ2-3, the complete variable domain reads DTGVSQNPRHKITKRGQNVTFRCDPISEHNRLYWYRQTLGQGPEFLTYFQNEAQLEKSRLLSDRFSAERPKGSFSTLEIQRTEQGDSAMYLCASSLMISGRGDTQYFGPGTRLTVL.

The chain combines TRBV7-3 with TRBJ1-2; TRBD1 matches at 7 bases. The CDR3 covers 15 residues. V lost 2 bases and J lost 4; bases outside the gene matches: 7. Germline values: CDR1 SGHTA, CDR2 FQGTGA. The CDR3 DNA reads as TGTGCCAGCAGCTTAGGGGCAGGGGGATCCTATGGCTACACCTTC. This encodes CASSLGAGGSYGYTF.

This clone was seen only once. The chain combines TRBV6-5 with TRBJ1-6, with D tentatively TRBD1 (5 bases). V gave up 4 bases and J gave up 8 bases, with 15 bases separating them. Looked up from germline, CDR1 is MNHEY and CDR2 is SVGAGI. The CDR3 covers 15 residues. CDR3 sequence reads: CASSFRGIQDSPLHF. The DNA for the CDR3 is TGTGCCAGCAGTTTTCGGGGGATCCAGGATTCACCCCTCCACTTT.

The chain joins TRBV11-2 to TRBJ1-1; D might be TRBD1 (5 bases). The germline gives CDR1 SGHAT, CDR2 FQNNGV. Trimming took 4 bases from V and 0 from J, leaving 12 bases between them. The CDR3 is 15 amino acids. CDR3 in DNA: TGTGCCAGCAGCTGGGGGGTTGGGTTGAACACTGAAGCTTTCTTT. Its protein product is CASSWGVGLNTEAFF.